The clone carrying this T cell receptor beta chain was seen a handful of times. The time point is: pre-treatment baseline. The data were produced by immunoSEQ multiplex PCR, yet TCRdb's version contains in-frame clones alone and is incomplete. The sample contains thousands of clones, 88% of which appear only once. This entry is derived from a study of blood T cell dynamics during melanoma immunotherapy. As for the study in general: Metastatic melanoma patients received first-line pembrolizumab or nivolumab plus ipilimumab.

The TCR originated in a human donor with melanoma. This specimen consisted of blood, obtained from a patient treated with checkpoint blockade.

The CDR3 sequence is CASSVGQGVREKLFF. The CDR3 nucleotides read TGTGCCAGCAGTGTCGGACAGGGGGTAAGAGAAAAACTGTTTTTT. The genes are TRBV27 and TRBJ1-4; the match to TRBD1 covers 10 bases. With 5 bases clipped from V and 8 bases from J, the junction kept 8 bases outside the gene matches. CDR1 and CDR2 (germline): MNHEY, SMNVEV (reference sequence). The CDR3 contains 15 residues.